Following are 24 T cell receptor beta chains from one sample sequenced in a study of blood T cells in healthy people across ages. Sample-barcoded 5' priming and a J-beta primer mix drove a second PCR of 7 to 11 cycles. TCRdb ran MiXCR on the 5' RACE reads and lists one entry per CDR3 protein. This sample has 1.5 million to 2 million distinct CDR3 sequences, with about 50% found just once. Material for sequencing was blood. The source of these receptors is a woman aged 35 to 49 in good health.

Only a few counts were recorded for this clonotype. J is TRBJ2-1 and V is TRBV5-1; D may match TRBD1 or TRBD2 (6 bases each). CDR3 length: 17 residues. With 6 bases removed from V and 1 base from J, the gap between germline ends came to 20 bases. Germline CDR1 reads SGHRS; CDR2 reads YFSETQ. CDR3 amino acids: CASTEQGGVNSYNEQFF. In DNA form, the CDR3 reads TGCGCCAGCACAGAACAGGGAGGAGTGAATTCCTACAATGAGCAGTTCTTC. The whole variable domain, filled in from reference TRBV5-1 and TRBJ2-1, reads KAGVTQTPRYLIKTRGQQVTLSCSPISGHRSVSWYQQTPGQGLQFLFEYFSETQRNKGNFPGRFSGRQFSNSRSEMNVSTLELGDSALYLCASTEQGGVNSYNEQFFGPGTRLTVL.

The chain is built from TRBV7-9 and TRBJ1-4; 7 nucleotides line up with TRBD1. Germline V gene data show CDR1 as SEHNR and CDR2 as FQNEAQ (reference sequence). With 6 bases clipped from V and 7 bases from J, the junction kept 11 bases outside the gene matches. The CDR3 extends over 15 amino acids. Here the CDR3 DNA reads TGTGCCAGCAGTCAGGACACAGGGGTTGGTGAAAAACTGTTTTTT. This translates into CASSQDTGVGEKLFF.

The chain carries TRBV6-2 or TRBV6-3 and TRBJ2-7; D unclear. TRBJ2-5 matches the DNA end more closely, so the J call is doubtful. The germline V gene encodes CDR1 MNHEY and CDR2 SVGEGT. The CDR3 contains 15 residues. CDR3 protein: CASSMEGPRKETQYF. The CDR3 nucleotides are TGTGCCAGCAGCATGGAAGGCCCCCGGAAAGAGACCCAGTACTTC.

The sample holds a few counts of this clonotype. This chain joins TRBV28 and TRBJ1-2; 7 nucleotides match TRBD1. Losses at the gene ends were 7 bases for V and 4 bases for J; bases not matched to a gene: 12. The CDR3 spans 15 residues. Germline V gene sequence: CDR1 MDHEN, CDR2 SYDVKM. The CDR3 reads CASTHPDRVGYGYTF. Written as DNA, the CDR3 is TGTGCCAGCACCCACCCCGACAGGGTTGGCTATGGCTACACCTTC.

The rearrangement uses TRBV7-9 and TRBJ2-7, with TRBD2 as a possible D gene (5 bases). Germline V gene data show CDR1 as SEHNR and CDR2 as FQNEAQ (reference sequence). The CDR3 consists of 14 residues. Trimming pared 0 bases from V and 4 bases from J, leaving 10 bases between. The CDR3 bases are TGTGCCAGCAGCTTAGCCGGTTGGGAGTACGAGCAGTACTTC. This sequence encodes CASSLAGWEYEQYF.

V and J are TRBV20-1 and TRBJ1-6, with unresolved D. Germline V gives CDR1 DFQATT, CDR2 SNEGSKA (reference sequence). The V end was cut by 5 bases, the J end by 0 bases, with 17 bases between. This CDR3 is built from 17 residues. CDR3 region: CSARMRGSSSYNSPLHF. The CDR3 region has the DNA TGCAGTGCTCGGATGCGTGGGTCGAGCTCCTATAATTCACCCCTCCACTTT.

This clonotype was seen a handful of times. The chain employs TRBV6-5 and TRBJ2-4, with 10 bases identical to TRBD1. The better agreement between TRBJ2-5 and the DNA end casts doubt on the J call. The CDR3 length is 15 residues. Germline CDR1 and CDR2: MNHEY and SVGAGI. CDR3 in DNA: TGTGCCAGCACCCTAGACAGGGGGCGAGGAAAGACCCAGTACTTC. Translated: CASTLDRGRGKTQYF.

This clonotype was seen a few times. The chain combines TRBV2 with TRBJ2-7; D gene unclear. V was trimmed by 5 bases and J by 2 bases, leaving 16 bases between them. This CDR3 region has 15 residues. Germline CDR1 is SNHLY and CDR2 is FYNNEI. Here the CDR3 DNA reads TGTGCCAGCAGTAGAGAGGCCGCGGCCCCCTACGAGCAGTACTTC. It codes for CASSREAAAPYEQYF.

This clonotype is a singleton in its sample. The rearrangement uses TRBV6-5 and TRBJ1-1, with a possible D match to TRBD1 (6 bases). CDR3 size: 11 residues. Germline CDR1 and CDR2: MNHEY and SVGAGI. Trimming cost V 8 bases and J 6 bases, with 10 bases left between them. Written as DNA, the CDR3 is TGTGCCAGCGTTACAGGGTCTGAAGCTTTCTTT. It specifies CASVTGSEAFF.

Only a few counts were recorded for this clonotype. This sequence joins TRBV7-9 and TRBJ2-1; D not certain. Germline V gene data show CDR1 as SEHNR and CDR2 as FQNEAQ (reference sequence). This CDR3 has 16 amino acids. Deletions cut 1 base from V and 4 bases from J, with 14 bases between. CDR3 bases: TGTGCCAGCAGCTTAGGGTCAACGGAGAAGTACAATGAGCAGTTCTTC. As protein: CASSLGSTEKYNEQFF.

V is TRBV9 and J is TRBJ2-1; D not resolved. The V and J ends lost 0 bases and 5 bases respectively, with 12 bases between them. The V gene's germline CDR1 is SGDLS and CDR2 YYNGEE. This CDR3 is 15 amino acids long. The CDR3 loop reads CASSVARPRNNEQFF. In nucleotides, the CDR3 is TGTGCCAGCAGCGTAGCTAGGCCCAGAAACAATGAGCAGTTCTTC.

J is TRBJ1-1 and V is TRBV4-2, with D uncertain. Per the germline V gene, CDR1 is LGHNA and CDR2 is YNFKEQ. The V gene lost 8 bases and the J gene lost 1 base, with 17 bases spanning the gap. The CDR3 runs 15 residues. The CDR3 nucleotides read TGTGCCAGCGAGTATCTTCGGACGGAGAACACTGAAGCTTTCTTT. Its protein product is CASEYLRTENTEAFF.

Many counts were recorded for this clonotype. This rearrangement joins TRBV7-8 to TRBJ2-1, with 7 positions matching TRBD2. Per the germline V gene, CDR1 is SGHVS and CDR2 is FQNEAQ. The trim removed 5 bases at V and 4 bases at J, leaving 2 bases unmatched. CDR3 length equals 13 residues. The CDR3 DNA follows: TGTGCCAGCAGCGGGGGGGTTTACAATGAGCAGTTCTTC. Protein product: CASSGGVYNEQFF.

The chain has TRBV3-1 and TRBJ1-1; D call uncertain. CDR3 length equals 14 residues. Germline CDR1 is LGHDT and CDR2 is YNNKEL (reference sequence). The V end was cut by 4 bases, the J end by 1 base, with 10 bases between. CDR3 coding DNA: TGTGCCAGCAGCCCGTGGTTCGGGAACACTGAAGCTTTCTTT. Protein sequence: CASSPWFGNTEAFF.

The chain links TRBV7-9 to TRBJ2-7, with 7 bases aligning to TRBD1. The germline CDR1 and CDR2 sequences are SEHNR and FQNEAQ (reference sequence). The CDR3 consists of 14 residues. Trimming at V came to 5 bases and at J to 3 bases, leaving 7 bases not matched to a gene. Written as DNA, the CDR3 is TGTGCCAGCAGCCGGGACAGAGCCGGCTACGAGCAGTACTTC. It is translated as CASSRDRAGYEQYF.

In this sample, this clonotype turned up a few times. V usage is TRBV7-9 and J usage is TRBJ2-6; D is unresolved. Trimming removed 5 bases from V and 5 bases from J, with 7 bases in between. Germline V gene lookup returns CDR1 SEHNR and CDR2 FQNEAQ (reference sequence). The CDR3 contains 13 residues. CDR3 sequence: CASSPEWANVLTF. CDR3 DNA sequence: TGTGCCAGCAGCCCTGAGTGGGCCAACGTCCTGACTTTC.

This clonotype has at least ten counts. J is TRBJ2-1 and V is TRBV5-1, with 9 bases identical to TRBD2. V shed 5 bases and J 7 bases; nucleotides not matched to a gene: 7. The CDR3 is made up of 14 amino acids. Germline assignment: CDR1 SGHRS and CDR2 YFSETQ. The CDR3 nucleotides read TGCGCCAGCAGTGGGAGCGGGGGGCGGAATGAGCAGTTCTTC. Its translation is CASSGSGGRNEQFF.

The chain couples TRBV28 to TRBJ1-2; the D gene is possibly TRBD1 (6 bases). The V end lost 5 bases, the J end lost 0 bases, and 13 bases lay between the germline ends. Looked up from germline, CDR1 is MDHEN and CDR2 is SYDVKM. The CDR3 loop spans 15 amino acids. DNA for the CDR3: TGTGCCAGCAGTCCAAGACAGGAAACTAACTATGGCTACACCTTC. This gives the protein CASSPRQETNYGYTF.

This clonotype was seen only a few times. This rearrangement joins TRBV20-1 to TRBJ2-1, with 9 bases matching TRBD1. CDR1 DFQATT and CDR2 SNEGSKA come from the germline V gene (reference sequence). Trimming at V came to 5 bases and at J to 4 bases, leaving 9 bases not matched to a gene. The CDR3 is made up of 15 amino acids. The chain's CDR3 is CSAPGQGSGYNEQFF. The CDR3 coding sequence is TGCAGTGCTCCGGGACAGGGATCGGGTTACAATGAGCAGTTCTTC.

There are a few counts of this clonotype. V and J are TRBV27 and TRBJ2-5, with a tentative D call TRBD2 (5 bases). There are 15 residues in the CDR3. Germline V gene lookup returns CDR1 MNHEY and CDR2 SMNVEV (reference sequence). V lost 2 bases to trimming and J lost 1 base, with 11 bases between them. The CDR3 bases are TGTGCCAGCAGTTTAAGTACGGGGATCCAAGAGACCCAGTACTTC. Protein sequence: CASSLSTGIQETQYF.

The rearrangement uses TRBV25-1 and TRBJ2-2; 7 bases align to TRBD1. The V gene end was trimmed by 2 bases and the J gene end by 0 bases; junction bases not matched to a gene: 12. Germline V gene data show CDR1 as MGHDK and CDR2 as SYGVNS. This CDR3 is built from 19 residues. CDR3 sequence: CASSEAIVQTGTNTGELFF. CDR3 DNA: TGTGCCAGCAGTGAAGCAATCGTCCAGACAGGGACGAACACCGGGGAGCTGTTTTTT.

The V gene is TRBV6-5, the J gene TRBJ1-6; D gene uncertain. This CDR3 spans 14 amino acids. Germline V gene data show CDR1 as MNHEY and CDR2 as SVGAGI. With 4 bases removed from V and 2 bases from J, the gap between germline ends came to 6 bases. The CDR3 is CASSWEPYNSPLHF. As DNA, the CDR3 is TGTGCCAGCAGTTGGGAACCCTATAATTCACCCCTCCACTTT.

The rearrangement joins TRBV25-1 to TRBJ2-3; weak D call: TRBD1 (5 bases). Looked up from germline, CDR1 is MGHDK and CDR2 is SYGVNS. There are 14 residues in the CDR3. V gave up 7 bases and J gave up 2 bases, with 13 bases separating them. CDR3 nucleotide sequence: TGTGCCAGCAATTCCACCAGGGTCACAGATACGCAGTATTTT. Its protein is CASNSTRVTDTQYF.

This clonotype was picked up many times. The chain's CDR3 is CSVLAGAKEQYF. The CDR3 DNA sequence: TGCAGCGTTCTAGCGGGAGCTAAGGAGCAGTACTTC. This chain uses TRBV29-1 with TRBJ2-7, with TRBD2 matching 10 bases. This CDR3 comprises 12 residues. Per the germline V gene, CDR1 is SQVTM and CDR2 is ANQGSEA. The ends lost 5 bases at V and 7 bases at J; junction bases unmatched: 5.